These 10 T cell receptor beta chains were all obtained from the same sample, sequenced in a study of OX40 agonist ivuxolimab in advanced cancers. The method was immunoSEQ multiplex PCR; TCRdb's version includes in-frame clones alone and lacks a portion of them. The sample consists of 60,000 to 75,000 clones, about 90% of them appearing once. The starting material was CD4+ or CD8+ T cells sorted from blood, obtained in a trial of the OX40 agonist ivuxolimab. These receptors all stem from an adult with an advanced solid tumor such as melanoma, head and neck, liver or kidney cancer.

The chain links TRBV6-4 to TRBJ2-1, with TRBD1 identical over 8 bases. Germline V gene lookup returns CDR1 MRHNA and CDR2 SNTAGT. This CDR3 is 16 amino acids long. Germline trimming cut 3 bases from V and 5 bases from J; bases unmatched to any gene: 9. CDR3 sequence reads: CASSDSGTGPNNEQFF. Here the CDR3 DNA reads TGTGCCAGCAGTGATTCAGGGACAGGACCTAACAATGAGCAGTTCTTC.

The chain employs TRBV5-4 and TRBJ2-1; D is perhaps TRBD1 (5 bases). Trimming removed 3 bases from V and 5 bases from J, with 9 bases in between. Germline lookup yields CDR1 SGHNT and CDR2 YYREEE (reference sequence). CDR3 size: 13 residues. The CDR3 sequence is CASSSDTHNEQFF. CDR3 in DNA: TGTGCCAGCAGCTCGGACACTCACAATGAGCAGTTCTTC.

J is TRBJ1-1 and V is TRBV7-9, with D unclear. Germline V gene lookup returns CDR1 SEHNR and CDR2 FQNEAQ (reference sequence). Trimming cost V 5 bases and J 11 bases, with 15 bases left between them. CDR3 length: 12 residues. CDR3 DNA sequence: TGTGCCAGCAGCATCGGACCTCCCCACGCTTTCTTT. It codes for CASSIGPPHAFF.

V gene TRBV4-2 combines with J gene TRBJ2-6, with a tentative D call TRBD2 (5 bases). The CDR3 covers 18 residues. Germline CDR1 reads LGHNA; CDR2 reads YNFKEQ. Deletions cut 0 bases from V and 3 bases from J, with 15 bases between. CDR3 in DNA: TGTGCCAGCAGCCAAGAGGGGTCCCTAGCTGGTGGGGCCAACGTCCTGACTTTC. This sequence encodes CASSQEGSLAGGANVLTF.

This rearrangement joins TRBV13 to TRBJ1-2, with 8 bases fitting TRBD1. The length of the CDR3 is 13 residues. The V gene end was trimmed by 3 bases and the J gene end by 7 bases; junction bases not matched to a gene: 4. From germline, CDR1 is PRHDT and CDR2 FYEKMQ (reference sequence). CDR3 nucleotides: TGTGCCAGCAGCTTGCAGGGGGCATCTGGCTACACCTTC. It encodes CASSLQGASGYTF.

This sequence joins TRBV7-9 and TRBJ2-1; the match to TRBD2 covers 9 bases. Germline assignment: CDR1 SEHNR and CDR2 FQNEAQ (reference sequence). This CDR3 comprises 16 residues. V shed 1 base, J shed 5 bases, and the junction held 6 bases outside the gene matches. In DNA, the CDR3 is TGTGCCAGCAGCTTAGGGCCCGGGACTAGCAACAATGAGCAGTTCTTC. Residues: CASSLGPGTSNNEQFF.

The table lists this clone with a few counts. V gene TRBV4-1 combines with J gene TRBJ1-1; no clear D gene. The CDR3 loop spans 16 amino acids. CDR1 is MGHRA, CDR2 YSYEKL, per germline. Between the trimmed V and J ends, which lost 0 bases and 3 bases, there was a span of 14 bases. The CDR3 reads CASSQESPREDTEAFF. The CDR3 coding sequence is TGCGCCAGCAGCCAAGAGAGTCCCCGGGAGGACACTGAAGCTTTCTTT.

The chain recombines TRBV27 with TRBJ2-1; tentative D call: TRBD2 (6 bases). In germline, CDR1 is MNHEY, CDR2 SMNVEV (reference sequence). Trimming cost V 2 bases and J 3 bases, with 14 bases left between them. The CDR3 runs 16 residues. Here the CDR3 DNA reads TGTGCCAGCAGTTTAGGACCCGGGAGCATCTACAATGAGCAGTTCTTC. Its protein is CASSLGPGSIYNEQFF.

The J gene is TRBJ2-7, the V gene TRBV11-2; TRBD1 or TRBD2 may be the D gene (5 bases each). Germline V gives CDR1 SGHAT, CDR2 FQNNGV. The CDR3 contains 12 residues. Trimming cost V 5 bases and J 7 bases, with 12 bases left between them. CDR3 sequence: CASSQGWREQYV. The CDR3 region has the DNA TGTGCCAGCAGCCAGGGTTGGAGGGAGCAGTACGTC.

This rearrangement joins TRBV6-5 to TRBJ1-2, with TRBD1 matching 12 bases. Looked up from germline, CDR1 is MNHEY and CDR2 is SVGAGI. This CDR3 spans 15 amino acids. Trimming took 4 bases from V and 4 from J; bases not matched to a gene: 4. CDR3 coding DNA: TGTGCCAGCAGTTTAGGGACAGGGGGCGGCTATGGCTACACCTTC. It is translated as CASSLGTGGGYGYTF.